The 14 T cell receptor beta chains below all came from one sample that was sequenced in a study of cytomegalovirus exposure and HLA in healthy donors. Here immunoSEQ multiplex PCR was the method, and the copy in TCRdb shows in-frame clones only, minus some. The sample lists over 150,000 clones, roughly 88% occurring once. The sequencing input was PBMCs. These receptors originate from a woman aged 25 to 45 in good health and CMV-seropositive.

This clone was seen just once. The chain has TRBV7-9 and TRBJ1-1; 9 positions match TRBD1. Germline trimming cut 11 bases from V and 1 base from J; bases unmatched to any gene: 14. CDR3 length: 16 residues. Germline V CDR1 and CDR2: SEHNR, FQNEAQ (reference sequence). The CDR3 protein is CASKRQGELKNTEAFF. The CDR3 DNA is TGTGCCTCAAAAAGACAGGGGGAATTAAAGAACACTGAAGCTTTCTTT.

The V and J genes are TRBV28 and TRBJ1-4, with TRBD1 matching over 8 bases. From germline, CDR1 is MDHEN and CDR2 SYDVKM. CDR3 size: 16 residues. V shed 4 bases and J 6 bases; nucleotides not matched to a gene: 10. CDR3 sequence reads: CASSSIPGQEHEKLFF. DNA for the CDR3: TGTGCCAGCAGTTCCATTCCGGGACAGGAACATGAAAAACTGTTTTTT.

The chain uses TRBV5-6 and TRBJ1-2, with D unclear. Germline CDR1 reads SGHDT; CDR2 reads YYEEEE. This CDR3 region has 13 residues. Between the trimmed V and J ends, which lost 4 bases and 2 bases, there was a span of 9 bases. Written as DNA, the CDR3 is TGTGCCAGCAGCCCCCCCAGGAACTATGGCTACACCTTC. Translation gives CASSPPRNYGYTF.

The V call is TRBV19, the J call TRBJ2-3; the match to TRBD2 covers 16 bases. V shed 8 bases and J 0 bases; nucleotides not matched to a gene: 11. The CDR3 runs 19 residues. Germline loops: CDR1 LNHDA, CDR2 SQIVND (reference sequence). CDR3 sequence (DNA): TGTGCCAGTTCGGGGGGACTAGCGGGAGGGACCCCTAGCACAGATACGCAGTATTTT. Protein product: CASSGGLAGGTPSTDTQYF. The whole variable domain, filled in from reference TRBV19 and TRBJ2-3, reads DGGITQSPKYLFRKEGQNVTLSCEQNLNHDAMYWYRQDPGQGLRLIYYSQIVNDFQKGDIAEGYSVSREKKESFPLTVTSAQKNPTAFYLCASSGGLAGGTPSTDTQYFGPGTRLTVL.

CDR3 sequence: CASSRPTEQRYYGYTF. The CDR3, as DNA: TGTGCCAGTAGTAGACCGACAGAACAGCGATACTATGGCTACACCTTC. The rearrangement links TRBV19 to TRBJ1-2; D perhaps matches TRBD1 (5 bases). Germline loops: CDR1 LNHDA, CDR2 SQIVND (reference sequence). V was pared by 4 bases and J by 3 bases, with 18 bases between. This CDR3 is built from 16 residues. The whole variable domain, remainder taken from reference TRBV19 and TRBJ1-2, is DGGITQSPKYLFRKEGQNVTLSCEQNLNHDAMYWYRQDPGQGLRLIYYSQIVNDFQKGDIAEGYSVSREKKESFPLTVTSAQKNPTAFYLCASSRPTEQRYYGYTFGSGTRLTVV.

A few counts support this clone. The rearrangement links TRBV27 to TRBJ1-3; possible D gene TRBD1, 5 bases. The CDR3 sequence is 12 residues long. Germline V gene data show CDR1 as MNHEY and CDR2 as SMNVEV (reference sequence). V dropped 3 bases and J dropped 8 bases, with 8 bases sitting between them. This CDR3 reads CASSFQGDTIYF. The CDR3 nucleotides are TGTGCCAGCAGTTTTCAGGGTGACACCATATATTTT.

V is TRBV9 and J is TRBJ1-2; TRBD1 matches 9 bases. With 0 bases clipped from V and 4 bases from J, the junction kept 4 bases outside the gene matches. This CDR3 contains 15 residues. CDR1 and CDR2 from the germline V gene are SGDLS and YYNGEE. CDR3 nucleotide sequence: TGTGCCAGCAGCGTAGAACGGGACAGGGCCTATGGCTACACCTTC. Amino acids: CASSVERDRAYGYTF.

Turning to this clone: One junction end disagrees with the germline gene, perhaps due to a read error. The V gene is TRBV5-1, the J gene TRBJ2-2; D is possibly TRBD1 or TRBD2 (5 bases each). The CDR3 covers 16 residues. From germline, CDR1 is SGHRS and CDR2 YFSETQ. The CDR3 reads CASNLGPAENTGELFF. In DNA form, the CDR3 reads TGCGCCAGCAACTTGGGACCGGCGGAGAACACCGGGGAGCTGTTTTTT.

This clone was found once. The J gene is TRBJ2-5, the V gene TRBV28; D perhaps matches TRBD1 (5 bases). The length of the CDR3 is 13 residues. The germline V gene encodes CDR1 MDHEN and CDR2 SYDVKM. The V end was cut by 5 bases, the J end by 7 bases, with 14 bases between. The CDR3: CASSPTAPGTQYF. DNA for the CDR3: TGTGCCAGCAGTCCGACAGCGCCGGGGACCCAGTACTTC.

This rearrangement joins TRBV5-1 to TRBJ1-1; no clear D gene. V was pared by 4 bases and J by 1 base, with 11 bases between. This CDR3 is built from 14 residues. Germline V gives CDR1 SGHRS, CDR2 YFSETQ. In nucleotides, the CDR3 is TGCGCCAGCAGCCCGAGGAACGGGAACACTGAAGCTTTCTTT. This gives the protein CASSPRNGNTEAFF.

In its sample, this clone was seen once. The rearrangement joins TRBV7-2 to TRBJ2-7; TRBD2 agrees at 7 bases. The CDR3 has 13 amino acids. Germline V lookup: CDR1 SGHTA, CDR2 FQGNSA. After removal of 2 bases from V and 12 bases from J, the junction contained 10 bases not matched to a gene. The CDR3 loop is CASSLIMAGVLYF. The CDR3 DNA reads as TGTGCCAGCAGCTTAATTATGGCGGGAGTTCTGTACTTC.

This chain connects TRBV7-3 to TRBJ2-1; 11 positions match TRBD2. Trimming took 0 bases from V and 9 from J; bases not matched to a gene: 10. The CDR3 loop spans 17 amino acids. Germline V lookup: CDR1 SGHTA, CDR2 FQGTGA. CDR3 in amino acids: CASSLTPGLAGGIEQFF. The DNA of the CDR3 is TGTGCCAGCAGCTTAACCCCCGGGCTAGCGGGAGGCATTGAGCAGTTCTTC.

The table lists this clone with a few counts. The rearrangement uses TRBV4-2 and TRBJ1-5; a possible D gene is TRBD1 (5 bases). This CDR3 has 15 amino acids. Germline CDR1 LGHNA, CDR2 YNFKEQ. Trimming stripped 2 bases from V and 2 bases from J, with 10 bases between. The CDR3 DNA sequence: TGTGCCAGCAGCCAACATGACAGTGGCAATCAGCCCCAGCATTTT. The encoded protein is CASSQHDSGNQPQHF.

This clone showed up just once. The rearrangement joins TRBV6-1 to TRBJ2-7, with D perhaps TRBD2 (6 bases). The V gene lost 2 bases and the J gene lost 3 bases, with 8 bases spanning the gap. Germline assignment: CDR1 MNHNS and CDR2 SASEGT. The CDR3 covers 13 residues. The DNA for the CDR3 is TGTGCCAGCAGTGAATGGGGGGTCTACGAGCAGTACTTC. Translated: CASSEWGVYEQYF.